One sample yielded the 28 T cell receptor beta chains listed below, sequenced in a study of blood T cell repertoires in COVID-19. The method was immunoSEQ multiplex PCR; TCRdb's version includes in-frame clones alone and lacks a portion of them. The sample lists around 300,000 clones; roughly 85% were seen once. What was sequenced was peripheral blood. These receptors were obtained from a human donor in a cohort sampled during active COVID-19.

The genes are TRBV7-6 and TRBJ2-2; 8 bases agree with TRBD2. Germline CDR1 and CDR2: SGHVS and FNYEAQ. The V segment lost 5 bases and the J segment 6 bases; nucleotides outside the gene matches: 8. The CDR3 is 15 amino acids. The CDR3 loop is CASSPSGSIAGELFF. The DNA of the CDR3 is TGTGCCAGCAGCCCAAGCGGGAGTATTGCCGGGGAGCTGTTTTTT.

The V gene is TRBV4-1, the J gene TRBJ1-3, with D possibly matching TRBD1 (6 bases). CDR3 length: 16 residues. Germline CDR1 reads MGHRA; CDR2 reads YSYEKL. V gave up 0 bases and J gave up 9 bases, with 18 bases separating them. CDR3 in amino acids: CASSQEYGQWGITIYF. CDR3 in DNA: TGCGCCAGCAGCCAAGAATACGGACAGTGGGGCATCACCATATATTTT.

V and J are TRBV13 and TRBJ1-1; TRBD1 matches 7 bases. The CDR3 sequence is 14 residues long. CDR1 is PRHDT and CDR2 is FYEKMQ in the germline V gene (reference sequence). The J segment lost 10 bases and the V segment lost 1 base, leaving 9 bases of the junction unmatched. The CDR3 DNA sequence: TGTGCCAGCAGCTTAGACTTGACAGGGAGACGAGCTTTCTTT. Protein: CASSLDLTGRRAFF.

V usage is TRBV3-1 (or the pseudogene TRBV3-2) and J usage is TRBJ2-1, with TRBD2 identical over 7 bases. The V gene's germline CDR1 is LGHDT and CDR2 YNNKEL (reference sequence). The CDR3 is 15 amino acids. V shed 3 bases, J shed 5 bases, and the junction held 7 bases outside the gene matches. The DNA for the CDR3 is TGTGCCAGCAGCCAGACTAGCAGAATCGACAATGAGCAGTTCTTC. This translates into CASSQTSRIDNEQFF.

This clone was detected once. V gene TRBV7-9 combines with J gene TRBJ2-5; D gene ambiguous. The germline V and J ends were trimmed by 5 bases and 8 bases, with 15 bases remaining between them. Per germline, CDR1 SEHNR and CDR2 FQNEAQ (reference sequence). CDR3 length: 13 amino acids. The CDR3 DNA reads TGTGCCAGCAGCCACGAAGCAGCGCGCACCCAGTACTTC. Translation gives CASSHEAARTQYF.

The chain recombines TRBV13 with TRBJ1-1, with TRBD1 matching 7 bases. The CDR3 contains 14 residues. In germline, CDR1 is PRHDT, CDR2 FYEKMQ (reference sequence). Trimming at V came to 5 bases and at J to 5 bases, leaving 8 bases not matched to a gene. CDR3 DNA sequence: TGTGCCAGCAGCCACAGGGGATATAGGACTGAAGCTTTCTTT. Translated, it gives CASSHRGYRTEAFF.

The V and J genes are TRBV29-1 and TRBJ1-3, with a weak D call TRBD1 (5 bases). CDR3 size: 14 residues. Germline V gene sequence: CDR1 SQVTM, CDR2 ANQGSEA. Trimming stripped 5 bases from V and 0 bases from J, with 11 bases between. In DNA, the CDR3 is TGCAGCGTTAGTCAGGACAACTCTGGAAACACCATATATTTT. Its translation is CSVSQDNSGNTIYF.

This chain joins TRBV2 and TRBJ1-4, with D possibly matching TRBD1 (5 bases). V was trimmed by 3 bases and J by 8 bases, leaving 16 bases between them. The CDR3 extends over 15 amino acids. Germline V gene sequence: CDR1 SNHLY, CDR2 FYNNEI. The CDR3 spells CASSEERGWEEKLFF. Written as DNA, the CDR3 is TGTGCCAGCAGTGAGGAGCGGGGGTGGGAAGAAAAACTGTTTTTT.

The CDR3 protein is CASSQMTGTNYGYTF. CDR3 coding DNA: TGTGCCAGCAGTCAAATGACAGGGACTAACTATGGCTACACCTTC. V gene TRBV6-5 combines with J gene TRBJ1-2, with TRBD1 matching over 7 bases. Trimming removed 5 bases from V and 0 bases from J; junction bases left unmatched: 6. The V gene's germline CDR1 is MNHEY and CDR2 SVGAGI. The CDR3 extends over 15 amino acids.

The chain recombines TRBV5-4 with TRBJ1-6; D unresolved. The CDR3 has 15 residues. Germline V gene sequence: CDR1 SGHNT, CDR2 YYREEE (reference sequence). The germline V and J ends were trimmed by 5 bases and 7 bases, with 16 bases remaining between them. The CDR3 region has the DNA TGTGCCAGCAGATCTGCCGGTAATGAGAATTCACCCCTCCACTTT. It codes for CASRSAGNENSPLHF.

The chain carries TRBV2 and TRBJ2-7, with 7 bases fitting TRBD2. This CDR3 region has 16 residues. V trimming: 3 bases; J trimming: 5 bases; junction bases outside the gene matches: 13. Germline assignment: CDR1 SNHLY and CDR2 FYNNEI. This CDR3 reads CASSDTAGLVLDEQYF. CDR3 DNA sequence: TGTGCCAGCAGTGACACAGCGGGGCTGGTATTGGACGAGCAGTACTTC.

CDR3 region: CAWSEEADTQYF. As DNA, the CDR3 is TGTGCCTGGAGTGAGGAGGCAGATACGCAGTATTTT. This sequence joins TRBV30 and TRBJ2-3; D may be TRBD2 (5 bases). Germline values: CDR1 GTSNPN, CDR2 SVGIG (reference sequence). This CDR3 is built from 12 residues. V lost 1 base, J lost 4 bases, and 6 bases lay in between.

The DNA for the CDR3 is TGTGCCAGTAGTATGGGGACTAGCGGGAGCGAGCAGTACTTC. This translates into CASSMGTSGSEQYF. The rearrangement joins TRBV19 to TRBJ2-7; 14 bases agree with TRBD2. From germline, CDR1 is LNHDA and CDR2 SQIVND (reference sequence). J gave up 6 bases and V 3 bases, and 1 base lay outside the gene matches. The CDR3 spans 14 residues. Complete variable domain (other parts from reference TRBV19 and TRBJ2-7): DGGITQSPKYLFRKEGQNVTLSCEQNLNHDAMYWYRQDPGQGLRLIYYSQIVNDFQKGDIAEGYSVSREKKESFPLTVTSAQKNPTAFYLCASSMGTSGSEQYFGPGTRLTVT.

This clone showed up just a few times. The chain recombines TRBV27 with TRBJ1-1, with D possibly matching TRBD1 (5 bases). The CDR3 is 15 amino acids. Germline V CDR1 and CDR2: MNHEY, SMNVEV (reference sequence). With 3 bases removed from V and 5 bases from J, the gap between germline ends came to 16 bases. DNA for the CDR3: TGTGCCAGCAGTTTCGACTCCAGGGAACGGACTGAAGCTTTCTTT. The encoded protein is CASSFDSRERTEAFF.

The chain has TRBV9 and TRBJ2-7, with D possibly matching TRBD1 (6 bases). This CDR3 has 13 amino acids. CDR1 is SGDLS and CDR2 is YYNGEE in the germline V gene. V dropped 5 bases and J dropped 1 base, with 10 bases sitting between them. The CDR3 coding sequence is TGTGCCAGCAGTCGAGGGGGATCCTACGAGCAGTACTTC. Encoded protein: CASSRGGSYEQYF.

This chain uses TRBV5-5 with TRBJ2-5; tentatively, D is TRBD2 (5 bases). The CDR3 is made up of 16 amino acids. From germline, CDR1 is SGHKS and CDR2 YYEKEE (reference sequence). Trimming took off 4 bases at V and 5 bases at J, with 21 bases between the two ends. The CDR3 DNA reads TGTGCCAGCAGCAACTTCGGGGTAGCCCGGACTGAGACCCAGTACTTC. Protein product: CASSNFGVARTETQYF.

This chain connects TRBV28 to TRBJ2-7, with TRBD1 identical over 9 bases. CDR1 MDHEN and CDR2 SYDVKM come from the germline V gene. CDR3 length equals 15 residues. Trimming removed 5 bases from V and 3 bases from J; junction bases left unmatched: 8. CDR3 coding DNA: TGTGCCAGCAGTCCTGGCGGGACAGGGAGCTACGAGCAGTACTTC. It is translated as CASSPGGTGSYEQYF.

The chain carries TRBV4-3 and TRBJ2-7; the match to TRBD2 covers 8 bases. V dropped 0 bases and J dropped 6; count of bases not matched to a gene: 7. This CDR3 has 15 residues. Germline V CDR1 and CDR2: LGHNA, YSLEER. This CDR3 is CASSQDGLARGEQYF. The CDR3 nucleotides are TGCGCCAGCAGCCAAGACGGACTAGCACGGGGCGAGCAGTACTTC.

The CDR3 sequence is CASSLEAAGVGFFAEAFF. Here the CDR3 DNA reads TGTGCCAGCAGCTTAGAAGCAGCAGGGGTAGGTTTTTTTGCTGAAGCTTTCTTT. The rearrangement links TRBV7-9 to TRBJ1-1, with D perhaps TRBD1 (6 bases). Germline V gives CDR1 SEHNR, CDR2 FQNEAQ (reference sequence). The CDR3 is 18 residues long. V lost 1 base to trimming and J lost 6 bases, with 24 bases between them.

The CDR3 sequence is CASSLLGGSANIQYF. CDR3 coding DNA: TGTGCCAGCAGCTTGTTAGGCGGGAGTGCAAACATTCAGTACTTC. V is TRBV5-5 and J is TRBJ2-4, with 7 bases aligning to TRBD2. CDR3 length: 15 amino acids. Germline values: CDR1 SGHKS, CDR2 YYEKEE (reference sequence). With V trimmed by 1 base and J by 6 bases, 7 bases remained unmatched.

V gene TRBV11-3 combines with J gene TRBJ2-3, with 7 bases aligning to TRBD2. The CDR3 is 14 amino acids. Trimming cost V 5 bases and J 6 bases; bases outside gene matches: 8. Germline values: CDR1 SGHNT, CDR2 YENEEA. CDR3 protein: CASSPSHGGDTQYF. The DNA of the CDR3 is TGTGCCAGCAGCCCCAGCCACGGGGGGGATACGCAGTATTTT.

CDR3 sequence reads: CASSQEGQARQPQHF. DNA of the CDR3: TGCGCCAGCAGCCAAGAGGGACAGGCCAGACAGCCCCAGCATTTT. V is TRBV4-1 and J is TRBJ1-5; 8 bases map to TRBD1. CDR3 size: 15 residues. J gave up 7 bases and V 0 bases, and 5 bases lay outside the gene matches. CDR1 and CDR2 (germline): MGHRA, YSYEKL.

V is TRBV27 and J is TRBJ2-7; 7 bases match TRBD2. V was clipped by 4 bases and J by 4 bases; unmatched bases: 4. Germline CDR1 reads MNHEY; CDR2 reads SMNVEV (reference sequence). The CDR3 loop spans 13 amino acids. The CDR3 protein is CASSYASGYEQYF. CDR3 nucleotide sequence: TGTGCCAGCAGTTATGCTAGCGGTTACGAGCAGTACTTC.

In this sample, this clone turned up a few times. The V and J genes are TRBV3-1 (or the pseudogene TRBV3-2) and TRBJ1-1; possible D gene TRBD1, 6 bases. This CDR3 contains 14 residues. CDR1 is LGHDT, CDR2 YNNKEL, per germline (reference sequence). Trimming took off 4 bases at V and 1 base at J, with 10 bases between the two ends. The DNA for the CDR3 is TGTGCCAGCAGCCCATTGGGGGCGAACACTGAAGCTTTCTTT. Its protein product is CASSPLGANTEAFF.

This sequence joins TRBV20-1 and TRBJ1-5; possibly TRBD1 for D (5 bases). V lost 3 bases, J lost 0 bases, and 15 bases lay in between. Germline V CDR1 and CDR2: DFQATT, SNEGSKA (reference sequence). The CDR3 runs to 16 residues. The CDR3 region is CSASPRDLYSNQPQHF. DNA for the CDR3: TGCAGTGCTAGTCCCAGGGATCTATATAGCAATCAGCCCCAGCATTTT.

This chain connects TRBV18 to TRBJ2-1; the D gene is possibly TRBD2 (5 bases). Germline V gene data show CDR1 as KGHSH and CDR2 as LQKENI. This CDR3 contains 12 residues. Between the trimmed V and J ends, which lost 2 bases and 12 bases, there was a span of 11 bases. DNA of the CDR3: TGTGCCAGCTCACCAGAGGGTTTGGGGCAGTTCTTC. It translates to CASSPEGLGQFF.

This clone was picked up one time. This sequence joins TRBV15 and TRBJ2-3, with 8 bases aligning to TRBD2. Germline CDR1 LNHNV, CDR2 YYDKDF (reference sequence). This CDR3 is 13 amino acids long. V was pared by 6 bases and J by 4 bases, with 3 bases of the junction left unmatched. CDR3 residues: CATSPREADTQYF. CDR3 DNA sequence: TGTGCCACCAGTCCGCGGGAGGCAGATACGCAGTATTTT. Variable domain in full (rest from reference TRBV15 and TRBJ2-3): DAMVIQNPRYQVTQFGKPVTLSCSQTLNHNVMYWYQQKSSQAPKLLFHYYDKDFNNEADTPDNFQSRRPNTSFCFLDIRSPGLGDTAMYLCATSPREADTQYFGPGTRLTVL.

The J gene is TRBJ1-6, the V gene TRBV3-1 (or the pseudogene TRBV3-2), with a weak D call TRBD1 (6 bases). This CDR3 region has 14 residues. Trimming removed 1 base from V and 6 bases from J, with 7 bases in between. CDR1 is LGHDT, CDR2 YNNKEL, per germline (reference sequence). The CDR3 DNA is TGTGCCAGCAGCCAAGGCAGGGGTAATTCACCCCTCCACTTT. Translation: CASSQGRGNSPLHF.